This TCR beta chain was sequenced during a study of blood T cells in healthy people across ages. Combining a sample-barcoded 5' primer with a J-beta primer mix, a second PCR ran for about 6 to 11 cycles. TCRdb re-called the 5' RACE reads with MiXCR, one entry per CDR3 protein. The sample shows approximately 730,000 distinct CDR3 sequences, about 48% of them seen only once. This CDR3 region has 14 residues. Looked up from germline, CDR1 is SGDLS and CDR2 is YYNGEE. The V gene end was trimmed by 4 bases and the J gene end by 4 bases; junction bases not matched to a gene: 6. The chain joins TRBV9 to TRBJ2-7, with 9 bases matching TRBD1. The sequence was obtained from a man older than 75 in good health. The sequencing input was blood. Here the CDR3 DNA reads TGTGCCAGCAGCCAGACAGGGGGTACATACGAGCAGTACTTC. The encoded protein is CASSQTGGTYEQYF.